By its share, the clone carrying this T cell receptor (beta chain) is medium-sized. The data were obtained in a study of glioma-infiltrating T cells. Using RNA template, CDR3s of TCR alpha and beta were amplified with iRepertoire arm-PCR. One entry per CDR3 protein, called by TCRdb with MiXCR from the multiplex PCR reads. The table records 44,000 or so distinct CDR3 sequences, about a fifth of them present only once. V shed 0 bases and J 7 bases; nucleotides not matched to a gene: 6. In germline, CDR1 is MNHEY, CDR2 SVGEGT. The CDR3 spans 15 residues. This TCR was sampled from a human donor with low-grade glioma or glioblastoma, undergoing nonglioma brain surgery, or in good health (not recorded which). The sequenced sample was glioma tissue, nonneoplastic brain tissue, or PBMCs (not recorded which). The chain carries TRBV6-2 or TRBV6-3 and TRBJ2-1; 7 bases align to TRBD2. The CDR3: CASSYSAGDVNEQFF. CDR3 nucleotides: TGTGCCAGCAGTTACTCGGCGGGAGATGTGAATGAGCAGTTCTTC.